This T cell receptor (beta chain) was captured by sequencing in a study of T cell responses to AZD1222 COVID-19 vaccine. The wider study: Researchers grouped second doses given at about 4 or about 12 weeks into one pool.

Some clones are missing from TCRdb's copy, which holds only in-frame ones; the method was immunoSEQ multiplex PCR. Among about 99,000 clones, about 90% were seen once, and the ten largest hold around 4.8%. With V trimmed by 3 bases and J by 4 bases, 4 bases remained unmatched. The CDR3 is 14 amino acids. The germline V gene has CDR1 SGHAT and CDR2 FQNNGV. The sample in question was peripheral blood, obtained on day 0 of AZD1222 vaccination. This TCR was recovered from an adult in good health. The chain has TRBV11-2 and TRBJ2-7; 9 bases agree with TRBD1. The CDR3 DNA reads TGTGCCAGCAGCTTGACAGGGGGAAAGTACGAGCAGTACTTC. It yields the protein CASSLTGGKYEQYF.